The 7 T cell receptor beta chains presented below share a single source sample, sequenced in a study of OX40 agonist ivuxolimab in advanced cancers. The method was immunoSEQ multiplex PCR; TCRdb's version includes in-frame clones alone and lacks a portion of them. The repertoire holds roughly 67,000 clones, with approximately 80% as singletons. The source material was CD4+ or CD8+ T cells sorted from blood, sampled in a trial of the OX40 agonist ivuxolimab. The receptor set was obtained from an adult with an advanced solid tumor such as melanoma, head and neck, liver or kidney cancer.

In nucleotides, the CDR3 is TGTGCCAGCAGCGTTTCGGAAAAGCCAGGACAGGGCAGGAATGGCTACACCTTC. It yields the protein CASSVSEKPGQGRNGYTF. This sequence joins TRBV9 and TRBJ1-2; 8 bases align to TRBD1. Unmatched junction bases numbered 18, after V lost 2 bases and J lost 6 bases. CDR1 SGDLS and CDR2 YYNGEE come from the germline V gene. The CDR3 totals 18 residues.

This rearrangement joins TRBV5-4 to TRBJ1-5; 7 bases fit TRBD1. This CDR3 is 15 amino acids long. Germline CDR1 reads SGHNT; CDR2 reads YYREEE (reference sequence). V gave up 4 bases and J gave up 2 bases; unmatched junction bases: 6. CDR3 in DNA: TGTGCCAGCAGCCGACAGGGAACGGGCAATCAGCCCCAGCATTTT. Its translation: CASSRQGTGNQPQHF.

The rearrangement joins TRBV2 to TRBJ1-1; D gene unclear. Germline V gene data show CDR1 as SNHLY and CDR2 as FYNNEI. Trimming removed 2 bases at V and 1 base at J, with 5 bases between. The CDR3 totals 13 residues. CDR3 nucleotides: TGTGCCAGCAGTGAACGCTCGAACACTGAAGCTTTCTTT. Translation gives CASSERSNTEAFF.

The chain combines TRBV28 with TRBJ2-1; D uncertain. Germline loops: CDR1 MDHEN, CDR2 SYDVKM. The CDR3 has 16 amino acids. Trimming removed 3 bases from V and 6 bases from J, with 18 bases in between. The CDR3 nucleotides read TGTGCCAGCAGTTTTAGGGTGTGGGCCGTGGGCAATGAGCAGTTCTTC. This encodes CASSFRVWAVGNEQFF.

The chain uses TRBV9 and TRBJ2-3; 7 nucleotides align to TRBD1. Germline V gives CDR1 SGDLS, CDR2 YYNGEE. V shed 4 bases, J shed 0 bases, and the junction held 5 bases outside the gene matches. The CDR3 consists of 15 residues. The CDR3 loop is CASSPRTGSTDTQYF. As DNA, the CDR3 is TGTGCCAGCAGCCCCCGGACAGGCAGCACAGATACGCAGTATTTT.

V usage is TRBV28 and J usage is TRBJ2-7; weak D call: TRBD1 (6 bases). Germline V lookup: CDR1 MDHEN, CDR2 SYDVKM. Trimming removed 5 bases at V and 2 bases at J, with 10 bases between. The CDR3 contains 13 residues. The CDR3 DNA sequence: TGTGCCAGCAGTAGGGACACCCCCTACGAGCAGTACTTC. Translation gives CASSRDTPYEQYF.

This clone occurred once. V and J are TRBV28 and TRBJ1-3; unclear D gene. This CDR3 spans 16 amino acids. Trimming pared 3 bases from V and 4 bases from J, leaving 16 bases between. CDR1 and CDR2 (germline): MDHEN, SYDVKM. For the CDR3, the DNA is TGTGCCAGCAGTTTTGTCGCGCCCCCTGGGGGAAACACCATATATTTT. Translation: CASSFVAPPGGNTIYF.